What follows describes a single T cell receptor (beta chain). The antigen it binds to is not known. No much larger clone exists at a distance of one base, and base qualities are not known. This sample's time point label indicates: about 28 days (+/-7) after the second vaccine dose. AZD1222 recipients with second doses at about 4 weeks or about 12 weeks were pooled, because spike-specific TCR depth and breadth did not differ between schedules. The vaccinee samples were drawn from two UK trials, COV001 and COV002, one of which was a single-blind randomized controlled phase 2/3 trial testing AZD1222 (ChAdOx1 nCoV-19) in healthy adults. Trial participant PBMC samples were collected at day 0 and day 28 after the second dose for TCRbeta chain sequencing. The CDR3 regions of human TCRbeta chains were analyzed by immunosequencing. As for the authors' bioinformatics: TCRs in the repertoires were compared against a reference library of SARS-CoV-2-specific TCRs that had been generated with the MIRA antigen-specificity platform. Breadth was defined as the fraction of unique TCRs that were SARS-CoV-2-associated, and depth was defined as the fraction of total T cells that were SARS-CoV-2-associated. Using the MIRA data, each spike-specific TCR was mapped to the spike region that the TCR reacts to and placed in a CD4 or CD8 class. Log10-transformed breadth and depth values were compared by one-way ANOVA with Sidak's multiple comparisons tests. TCRdb retrieved this table from immuneACCESS and kept in-frame rearrangements only. Not all clones are present; in checked studies, unresolved V genes account for under half, and no reason is known for the remainder. That table gives V, J and clone size, and the DNA gave D and trimming. Present in this sample are about 120,000 clones, about 88% of which were seen just once. The ten largest clonotypes hold 3% of the sample.

The germline V gene (reference sequence) gives CDR1 as PRHDT and CDR2 as FYEKMQ. The CDR3 holds 14 amino acids from the cysteine to the phenylalanine. Only the CDR3 part of the read is kept: 42 bases, read in frame from the first base. V loses 0 bases of germline sequence and J loses 3 bases, and the interval between the two ends is 9 bases. The data stem from a study of T cell responses to AZD1222 COVID-19 vaccine (dated by TCRdb to the early 2020s). Study-level background: TCR sequencing was performed for more than 230 trial participants, of whom about 200 were given two doses of AZD1222 and some 26 were given two doses of MenACWY control vaccine. Trial participants were enrolled by age into 18-55, 56-69 and 70-plus year subgroups, with approximately 150, 30 and 60 TCR-sequenced participants respectively.

The full study reports these points: Vaccine-associated CD4 TCRs spanned the whole spike protein, with dominant responses in regions 160-218 and 743-854. Participants were mostly white British and included more females than males, and it was suggested by the authors that clonal diversity may have been underestimated. After two AZD1222 doses, both the breadth and the depth of spike-specific TCRs were significantly higher than at day 0 and than in MenACWY recipients. Because no samples from the day 14 peak response were available, repertoires could be characterized only after the peak T cell response. In the small 56-69-year group, the increase in depth fell short of significance, most likely because of low power. Nearly half of unique spike-specific TCRs reportedly recognized epitopes outside regions mutated in the B.1.351 and B.1.1.7 variants. Only six or seven AZD1222 recipients were SARS-CoV-2 seropositive at baseline, limiting conclusions about previously exposed vaccinees.

The clonotype comes from an adult who received the AZD1222 COVID-19 vaccine. The sample here was peripheral blood, taken 28 days after the second AZD1222 dose. Recombination linked TRBV13 to TRBJ2-7; no confident D gene assignment can be made. CDR3 protein: CASSLGPVLYEQYF. In nucleotide form, the sequence is TGTGCCAGCAGCTTAGGGCCCGTTCTCTACGAGCAGTACTTC.